The 10 T cell receptor beta chains presented below share a single source sample, sequenced in a study of T-cell reconstitution after alpha-beta-depleted transplantation in children (dated by TCRdb to between 2015 and 2016). The method was PCR. The run used an Illumina HiSeq 2500. TCR libraries were prepared with molecular barcoding, using unique molecular identifiers to normalize TCRbeta repertoire quantification. TCRdb redid the processing of the public reads, applying fastp at Q25 and MiXCR, and retained in-frame beta chains. Each CDR3 protein gets just one entry, which takes the most common genes and DNA from the rows behind it. For this sample the table gives about 980,000 distinct CDR3 sequences, of which roughly 29% were detected only once. The ten largest account for 28% of the sample. Read against the paper, the sample's treatment or condition label means: allogeneic hematopoietic cell transplantation with graft depleted of TCRalphabeta T cells and CD19 B cells.

The sequencing here drew on PBMCs, mostly from graft donor cells, taken 360 days after TCRalphabeta/CD19-depleted stem cell transplant. Receptors originate from a boy under three years old who had a stem cell transplant for SCID, so the T cells may come from the graft donor.

There are a few counts of this clonotype. The rearrangement uses TRBV6-6 and TRBJ2-3; D ambiguous. This CDR3 has 13 residues. V lost 3 bases to trimming and J lost 5 bases, with 9 bases between them. Germline V gene data show CDR1 as MNHNY and CDR2 as SVGAGI (reference sequence). CDR3 DNA: TGTGCCAGCAGTTATGATCGTATAGATACGCAGTATTTT. The encoded protein is CASSYDRIDTQYF.

This clonotype has more than one count but fewer than ten. The CDR3 sequence is CSAMTGGPYEQYF. CDR3 DNA sequence: TGCAGTGCGATGACAGGGGGACCCTACGAGCAGTACTTC. V and J are TRBV20-1 and TRBJ2-7, with 9 bases aligning to TRBD1. Unmatched junction bases numbered 5, after V lost 6 bases and J lost 2 bases. Germline CDR1 is DFQATT and CDR2 is SNEGSKA (reference sequence). The CDR3 has 13 amino acids.

J is TRBJ2-1 and V is TRBV5-1; the match to TRBD2 covers 7 bases. This CDR3 is 14 amino acids long. Germline lookup yields CDR1 SGHRS and CDR2 YFSETQ. Germline trimming cut 0 bases from V and 7 bases from J; bases unmatched to any gene: 4. The CDR3 nucleotides read TGCGCCAGCAGCTTGGAACTAGCGAGTAATGAGCAGTTCTTC. This encodes CASSLELASNEQFF.

The J gene is TRBJ2-5, the V gene TRBV12-3 or TRBV12-4, with 8 bases fitting TRBD1. The CDR3 loop spans 16 amino acids. The trim removed 6 bases at V and 5 bases at J, leaving 14 bases unmatched. CDR3 coding DNA: TGTGCCAGCAGCCACGTGACAGGGGTCGTTCCGGAGACCCAGTACTTC. It encodes CASSHVTGVVPETQYF.

This clonotype has just a few counts. This chain uses TRBV2 with TRBJ2-1; 13 bases are shared with TRBD2. This CDR3 spans 18 amino acids. From germline, CDR1 is SNHLY and CDR2 FYNNEI. Trimming cost V 3 bases and J 7 bases; bases outside gene matches: 12. For the CDR3, the DNA is TGTGCCAGCAGTGACGGACTAGCGGGGGCCCTAAATACGAATGAGCAGTTCTTC. Protein sequence: CASSDGLAGALNTNEQFF.

The chain has TRBV20-1 and TRBJ2-7, with D perhaps TRBD1 (6 bases). Germline loops: CDR1 DFQATT, CDR2 SNEGSKA (reference sequence). The CDR3 extends over 17 amino acids. CDR3 DNA: TGCTGCGTCTGGGGCCAGGGGAATGGTAGGGGGTTAGACGAGCAGTACTTC. Encoded protein: CCVWGQGNGRGLDEQYF.

The genes are TRBV6-1 and TRBJ1-2; 10 nucleotides agree with TRBD1. V was clipped by 3 bases and J by 4 bases; unmatched bases: 5. Germline assignment: CDR1 MNHNS and CDR2 SASEGT. The CDR3 spans 15 residues. In DNA form, the CDR3 reads TGTGCCAGCAGTGATGTGGGACAGGGGTTCTATGGCTACACCTTC. It codes for CASSDVGQGFYGYTF.

This chain links TRBV29-1 with TRBJ1-1; D remains ambiguous. Deletions cut 4 bases from V and 2 bases from J, with 8 bases between. This CDR3 contains 12 residues. CDR1 and CDR2 (germline): SQVTM, ANQGSEA. DNA for the CDR3: TGCAGCGTTGTGCCCCCAAACACTGAAGCTTTCTTT. Protein sequence: CSVVPPNTEAFF.

The genes are TRBV19 and TRBJ2-1; possibly TRBD2 for D (5 bases). V lost 8 bases and J 0 bases, leaving 11 bases between the germline ends. The CDR3 covers 14 residues. The V gene's germline CDR1 is LNHDA and CDR2 SQIVND (reference sequence). CDR3 nucleotide sequence: TGTGCCAGTCGGACGGGAACCTCCTACAATGAGCAGTTCTTC. Residues: CASRTGTSYNEQFF.

CDR3 protein: CASSKEVRGNSYEQYF. For the CDR3, the DNA is TGTGCCAGCAGCAAAGAGGTTCGGGGTAACTCCTACGAGCAGTACTTC. The chain carries TRBV21-1 and TRBJ2-7. TRBV21-1 is a known pseudogene. This CDR3 is built from 16 residues.